These T cell receptor beta chains were read from a single sample in a study of T cells after yellow fever vaccination. TCRdb passed the 5' RACE reads through MiXCR, listing each CDR3 protein once. This sample has under 500,000 distinct CDR3 sequences, with around 20% found just once. The material was PBMCs, obtained before the yellow fever booster vaccination. Source of these receptors: a man younger than 35 who received the YFV17D yellow fever vaccine. The CDR3 runs from the conserved cysteine through the conserved F or W. Fields, in order: clone size, D gene, J gene, CDR3 length, V gene, CDR3 protein, CDR3 DNA. D genes are given only for firm matches. Some rows have no size entry. The others give once, few or many, or a class for an expanded clone.

clone_size: few; d_call: -; j_call: TRBJ1-1; cdr3_length: 15; v_call: TRBV5-8; cdr3_aa: CASSFGRTMNTEAFF; cdr3_nt: TGTGCCAGCAGCTTCGGACGGACCATGAACACTGAAGCTTTCTTT
clone_size: -; d_call: TRBD1; j_call: TRBJ2-7; cdr3_length: 15; v_call: TRBV18; cdr3_aa: CASSPPGQTTYEQYF; cdr3_nt: TGTGCCAGCTCACCACCGGGACAGACAACCTACGAGCAGTACTTC
clone_size: -; d_call: -; j_call: TRBJ1-1; cdr3_length: 15; v_call: TRBV10-3; cdr3_aa: CAIMSGEGMNTEAFF; cdr3_nt: TGTGCCATCATGTCAGGGGAGGGAATGAACACTGAAGCTTTCTTT
clone_size: few; d_call: TRBD2; j_call: TRBJ2-7; cdr3_length: 16; v_call: TRBV20-1; cdr3_aa: CSARGTAGLAPYEQYF; cdr3_nt: TGCAGTGCTAGAGGCACGGCGGGACTAGCACCCTACGAGCAGTACTTC
clone_size: -; d_call: -; j_call: TRBJ2-1; cdr3_length: 12; v_call: TRBV20-1; cdr3_aa: CSARDPLYEQFF; cdr3_nt: TGCAGTGCTAGAGACCCCCTCTATGAGCAGTTCTTC
clone_size: -; d_call: -; j_call: TRBJ2-7; cdr3_length: 15; v_call: TRBV19; cdr3_aa: CASNPSSRGTYEQYF; cdr3_nt: TGTGCCAGTAACCCTAGCAGCCGCGGGACCTACGAGCAGTACTTC
clone_size: few; d_call: TRBD1; j_call: TRBJ1-1; cdr3_length: 14; v_call: TRBV20-1; cdr3_aa: CSAPLGGQSFEAFF; cdr3_nt: TGCAGTGCCCCATTAGGGGGACAGTCCTTTGAAGCTTTCTTT
clone_size: -; d_call: -; j_call: TRBJ2-1; cdr3_length: 13; v_call: TRBV15; cdr3_aa: CATGALEGREQFF; cdr3_nt: TGTGCCACGGGCGCGCTGGAGGGGCGGGAGCAGTTCTTC
clone_size: -; d_call: TRBD1; j_call: TRBJ1-1; cdr3_length: 15; v_call: TRBV7-2; cdr3_aa: CASSAPTGRVAEAFF; cdr3_nt: TGTGCCAGCAGCGCACCGACAGGGCGTGTGGCTGAAGCTTTCTTT
clone_size: few; d_call: -; j_call: TRBJ1-6; cdr3_length: 16; v_call: TRBV4-1; cdr3_aa: CASSFREGSYNSPLHF; cdr3_nt: TGCGCCAGCAGCTTCAGGGAGGGCTCCTATAATTCACCCCTCCACTTT
clone_size: few; d_call: TRBD1; j_call: TRBJ1-2; cdr3_length: 13; v_call: TRBV5-1; cdr3_aa: CASSWDSRYGYTF; cdr3_nt: TGCGCCAGCAGCTGGGACAGCCGCTATGGCTACACCTTC
clone_size: few; d_call: TRBD2; j_call: TRBJ2-5; cdr3_length: 18; v_call: TRBV4-2; cdr3_aa: CASSQYGPGGLLQETQYF; cdr3_nt: TGTGCCAGCAGCCAATACGGTCCGGGGGGGCTTCTCCAAGAGACCCAGTACTTC
clone_size: few; d_call: TRBD2; j_call: TRBJ2-3; cdr3_length: 16; v_call: TRBV4-3; cdr3_aa: CASSQDIAGRTDTQYF; cdr3_nt: TGCGCCAGCAGCCAAGATATAGCGGGGAGGACAGATACGCAGTATTTT
clone_size: -; d_call: TRBD1; j_call: TRBJ2-4; cdr3_length: 18; v_call: TRBV2; cdr3_aa: CASSDGTGAPLAKNIQYF; cdr3_nt: TGTGCCAGCAGTGACGGGACAGGGGCACCCCTAGCCAAAAACATTCAGTACTTC
clone_size: -; d_call: -; j_call: TRBJ2-7; cdr3_length: 15; v_call: TRBV3-1; cdr3_aa: CASSHLLRGTREQYF; cdr3_nt: TGTGCCAGCAGCCACCTCCTGCGGGGGACACGGGAGCAGTACTTC
clone_size: few; d_call: -; j_call: TRBJ1-4; cdr3_length: 13; v_call: TRBV5-5; cdr3_aa: CASSLVGEEKLFF; cdr3_nt: TGTGCCAGCAGCTTGGTGGGGGAAGAAAAACTGTTTTTT